This record covers a single TCR beta chain. Its antigen target is currently unknown. Base qualities are not provided; no much larger clone lies one nucleotide away. TCRbeta CDR3 regions were amplified from genomic DNA by means of the immunoSEQ Assay, a bias-controlled multiplex PCR. The paper's processing steps were these. The number of nucleated cells in each sample was estimated from the amplification of reference gene primers within the assay. To quantify the absolute abundance of each unique TCRbeta CDR3 rearrangement, sequence reads were collapsed and filtered. For each sample, productive Simpson clonality was calculated by taking the square root of Simpson's diversity index across productive rearrangements. Sourced from immuneACCESS, this table was stored by TCRdb with only in-frame sequences that have V and J called. A share of the clones is absent; for the studies checked, an unresolved V gene accounts for under half, and the remainder has no known explanation. V and J calls and clone size are given by that table; D and trimming were obtained from the DNA. The sample table records 70,000 to 95,000 clones; about 82% of these occur just once. The ten largest clones add up to 18% of the sample.

The data stem from a study of blood T cell repertoires in COVID-19 (dated by TCRdb to 2018 to 2020). With regard to the full study: Samples from collaborators originated in the United States, Italy and Spain and spanned both the acute and convalescent phases of COVID-19. Where available, HLA class I and class II types were obtained from metadata supplied by the sample provider rather than from assay-based typing. The sample metadata nearly always contained a de-identified subject ID, COVID-19 status, age in years and sex. Subjects who had been exposed to COVID-19, were actively infected with it, or had recovered from it provided the deeply sampled blood TCRbeta repertoires that made up the dataset. The prospective study material was composed of cDNA or gDNA derived from T cells, B-cell-depleted T cells, or PBMCs. The repertoires were released in a freely available public database intended as a resource for research on the immune response to SARS-CoV-2. Samples came from the ongoing ImmuneRACE study (first 160 participants) plus 1,254 subjects from 6 global collaborators. The study at large found these results: Clinical and demographic metadata were provided uncurated, with the amount varying by source and participant.

The collaborating institutions used their own protocols to collect whole blood in K2EDTA tubes. For TCRbeta analysis, collaborators shipped samples in one of three forms: frozen whole blood, isolated PBMCs, or DNA extracted from either of those sample types. The receptor comes from an elderly man with active or convalescent COVID-19. The sequenced sample consisted of peripheral blood.

The DNA sequence follows: TGTGCCAGCAGTTTAGAGGCAGGGCAGTCTCTCCACTTT. Its coded protein is CASSLEAGQSLHF. Here the chain combines TRBV12-3 or TRBV12-4 and TRBJ1-6; TRBD1 is possibly the D segment (5 matching bases). V loses 1 base, J loses 16 bases, and the germline ends lie 14 bases apart. Counted from cysteine to phenylalanine, this CDR3 has 13 amino acids. The retained sequence is limited to the CDR3, 39 bases, with the frame set at the first base.